Each of the 24 T cell receptor beta chains below was sequenced from the same sample in a study of blood T cell repertoires in COVID-19. Produced via immunoSEQ multiplex PCR; TCRdb's table is partial and in-frame only. Here the sample spans nearly 350,000 clones, 87% being singletons. The sequencing sample was made of PBMCs or T cells enriched from blood (not recorded which). The receptors were gathered from a woman in her twenties or thirties who had recovered from COVID-19.

The chain recombines TRBV6-1 with TRBJ1-6; 7 nucleotides agree with TRBD1. With 3 bases clipped from V and 16 bases from J, the junction kept 12 bases outside the gene matches. Per the germline V gene, CDR1 is MNHNS and CDR2 is SASEGT. The CDR3 runs 14 residues. CDR3 DNA sequence: TGTGCCAGCAGTGAGGGGACAGCAAGCACGCCGCTCCACTTT. Its protein is CASSEGTASTPLHF.

In DNA, the CDR3 is TGTGCCAGCAGCTTAGCCGGGACAGGGGCGGGGTATAGGGATACGCAGTATTTT. Residues: CASSLAGTGAGYRDTQYF. This sequence joins TRBV7-2 and TRBJ2-3; TRBD1 matches 10 bases. Germline V gene data show CDR1 as SGHTA and CDR2 as FQGNSA. The junction had 12 bases not matched to a gene; V was cut back by 0 bases and J by 6 bases. The CDR3 totals 18 residues.

The J gene is TRBJ1-1, the V gene TRBV30; 8 bases are a match to TRBD1. There are 14 residues in the CDR3. Trimming cost V 4 bases and J 6 bases; bases outside gene matches: 10. From germline, CDR1 is GTSNPN and CDR2 SVGIG (reference sequence). As DNA, the CDR3 is TGTGCCTGGACGTTACGGGACAGGTGGTCTGAAGCTTTCTTT. Translating it yields CAWTLRDRWSEAFF.

This clone showed up just once. The chain carries TRBV18 and TRBJ2-3; TRBD2 matches at 8 bases. Germline V gene lookup returns CDR1 KGHSH and CDR2 LQKENI. The CDR3 has 19 amino acids. Germline trimming cut 2 bases from V and 4 bases from J; bases unmatched to any gene: 17. The CDR3: CASSPGSFLAGLVSDTQYF. CDR3 in DNA: TGTGCCAGCTCACCAGGCTCTTTTTTGGCGGGACTAGTATCAGATACGCAGTATTTT.

Comments on this clone: At one end the junction does not follow the germline gene, possibly because of a read error. This chain uses TRBV7-6 with TRBJ2-1; a weak D match, TRBD1 (5 bases). This CDR3 has 15 amino acids. Per germline, CDR1 SGHVS and CDR2 FNYEAQ. As DNA, the CDR3 is TGTGCCAGCAGTTTAGACAGCCTCTCCTACAATGAGCAGTTCTTC. Protein product: CASSLDSLSYNEQFF.

This sequence joins TRBV9 and TRBJ2-3; 11 bases agree with TRBD2. The CDR3 loop spans 16 amino acids. Germline CDR1 is SGDLS and CDR2 is YYNGEE. After removal of 0 bases from V and 3 bases from J, the junction contained 3 bases not matched to a gene. CDR3 loop: CASSVVSGGATDTQYF. CDR3 in DNA: TGTGCCAGCAGCGTAGTTAGCGGGGGGGCGACAGATACGCAGTATTTT.

This chain joins TRBV19 and TRBJ1-2; D might be TRBD1 (6 bases). This CDR3 spans 15 amino acids. Germline CDR1 reads LNHDA; CDR2 reads SQIVND (reference sequence). The V and J ends lost 5 bases and 4 bases respectively, with 17 bases between them. CDR3 DNA: TGTGCCAGTAGTGCAGAAGGTCGGACAGTCTATGGCTACACCTTC. Amino acids: CASSAEGRTVYGYTF. Full variable domain (rest looked up from reference TRBV19 and TRBJ1-2): DGGITQSPKYLFRKEGQNVTLSCEQNLNHDAMYWYRQDPGQGLRLIYYSQIVNDFQKGDIAEGYSVSREKKESFPLTVTSAQKNPTAFYLCASSAEGRTVYGYTFGSGTRLTVV.

The J gene is TRBJ2-7, the V gene TRBV2; 12 bases agree with TRBD1. This CDR3 has 15 residues. The V gene end was trimmed by 6 bases and the J gene end by 6 bases; junction bases not matched to a gene: 9. Germline V CDR1 and CDR2: SNHLY, FYNNEI. CDR3 in amino acids: CASRRGGQGASEQYF. CDR3 DNA sequence: TGTGCCAGCAGGAGGGGGGGACAGGGGGCCAGCGAGCAGTACTTC.

The chain couples TRBV5-1 to TRBJ1-6; D gene uncertain. The V end was cut by 2 bases, the J end by 9 bases, with 15 bases between. This CDR3 comprises 15 residues. Germline CDR1 is SGHRS and CDR2 is YFSETQ. The CDR3 region is CASSLPGGGSSPLHF. The CDR3 DNA sequence: TGCGCCAGCAGCTTACCGGGTGGCGGGAGTTCACCCCTCCACTTT. Full variable domain (remainder filled in from reference TRBV5-1 and TRBJ1-6): KAGVTQTPRYLIKTRGQQVTLSCSPISGHRSVSWYQQTPGQGLQFLFEYFSETQRNKGNFPGRFSGRQFSNSRSEMNVSTLELGDSALYLCASSLPGGGSSPLHFGNGTRLTVT.

The genes are TRBV19 and TRBJ1-5; a weak D match, TRBD1 (5 bases). The germline gives CDR1 LNHDA, CDR2 SQIVND (reference sequence). The CDR3 is 13 amino acids. The CDR3 sequence is CHLGAAPNQPQHF. DNA for the CDR3: TGTCATTTAGGGGCCGCACCCAATCAGCCCCAGCATTTT.

Of note for this clone: The identical CDR3 is also encoded by other nucleotide sequences in the sample. The chain links TRBV3-1 (or the pseudogene TRBV3-2) to TRBJ2-7, with 8 bases lining up with TRBD1. The germline V gene has CDR1 LGHDT and CDR2 YNNKEL (reference sequence). The CDR3 spans 14 residues. The junction had 3 bases not matched to a gene; V was cut back by 4 bases and J by 1 base. This chain's CDR3 is CASSPRQGSYEQYF. In DNA, the CDR3 is TGTGCCAGCAGCCCTCGACAGGGGTCCTACGAGCAGTACTTC.

This clone was detected only once. The genes are TRBV27 and TRBJ2-7; D might be TRBD2 (5 bases). Germline CDR1 is MNHEY and CDR2 is SMNVEV (reference sequence). The germline V and J ends were trimmed by 5 bases and 4 bases, with 15 bases remaining between them. The CDR3 has 14 residues. The CDR3, as DNA: TGTGCCAGCAGTACTAGTCCGGACTTTTACGAGCAGTACTTC. Translated: CASSTSPDFYEQYF.

V usage is TRBV9 and J usage is TRBJ1-5, with a possible D match to TRBD1 (5 bases). Per the germline V gene, CDR1 is SGDLS and CDR2 is YYNGEE. The CDR3 runs to 15 residues. Trimming pared 4 bases from V and 0 bases from J, leaving 11 bases between. CDR3 residues: CASSPFGGSNQPQHF. DNA for the CDR3: TGTGCCAGCAGCCCCTTCGGGGGTAGCAATCAGCCCCAGCATTTT.

This chain joins TRBV19 and TRBJ2-1; the match to TRBD2 covers 13 bases. The junction had 8 bases not matched to a gene; V was cut back by 6 bases and J by 9 bases. Per the germline V gene, CDR1 is LNHDA and CDR2 is SQIVND (reference sequence). This CDR3 region has 15 residues. CDR3 coding DNA: TGTGCCAGTAGCCAACTAGCGGGGGGGATCGGTGAGCAGTTCTTC. Amino acids: CASSQLAGGIGEQFF.

V usage is TRBV5-1 and J usage is TRBJ2-7, with 8 bases aligning to TRBD1. CDR3 size: 15 residues. The V gene's germline CDR1 is SGHRS and CDR2 YFSETQ. V trimming: 3 bases; J trimming: 5 bases; junction bases outside the gene matches: 10. The CDR3 bases are TGCGCCAGCAGCTGCCCCCAGGGGGCTTGTGACGAGCAGTACTTC. Its protein is CASSCPQGACDEQYF.

This clone showed up just once. The genes are TRBV27 and TRBJ1-2; no clear D. Trimming pared 6 bases from V and 2 bases from J, leaving 10 bases between. The CDR3 covers 13 residues. CDR1 and CDR2 from the germline V gene are MNHEY and SMNVEV (reference sequence). The CDR3 spells CASRANLNYGYTF. The CDR3 region has the DNA TGTGCCAGCAGGGCAAACCTGAACTATGGCTACACCTTC.

The count of this clone is one. This chain uses TRBV11-2 with TRBJ2-1; 11 bases are shared with TRBD2. J gave up 11 bases and V 1 base, and 10 bases lay outside the gene matches. The CDR3 is 16 residues long. CDR1 is SGHAT, CDR2 FQNNGV, per germline. CDR3 nucleotides: TGTGCCAGCAGCTTAGTCCTAGCGGGGGGTCCGCCAAAGCAGTTCTTC. Protein sequence: CASSLVLAGGPPKQFF.

V and J are TRBV10-3 and TRBJ2-7; D may be TRBD2 (5 bases). Looked up from germline, CDR1 is ENHRY and CDR2 is SYGVKD. Deletions cut 6 bases from V and 5 bases from J, with 14 bases between. The CDR3 runs 13 residues. The CDR3 DNA reads as TGTGCCATCAGACCGGACTCGGGCGACGAGCAGTACTTC. Protein: CAIRPDSGDEQYF.

This chain links TRBV10-3 with TRBJ2-3; 9 bases map to TRBD2. The CDR3 consists of 12 residues. Trimming removed 3 bases from V and 12 bases from J; junction bases left unmatched: 4. Germline CDR1 and CDR2: ENHRY and SYGVKD. The CDR3 protein is CAISDRAGGQYF. The CDR3, as DNA: TGTGCCATCAGTGATAGAGCGGGGGGACAGTATTTT.

A note on this clone: Other nucleotide sequences from this sample produce the same CDR3. The chain links TRBV7-9 to TRBJ1-3; TRBD1 matches 9 bases. V dropped 5 bases and J dropped 1; count of bases not matched to a gene: 3. CDR3 length equals 15 residues. Germline CDR1 is SEHNR and CDR2 is FQNEAQ (reference sequence). The CDR3: CASSPQGASGNTIYF. CDR3 DNA: TGTGCCAGCAGCCCACAGGGGGCATCTGGAAACACCATATATTTT.

The gene calls are TRBV4-3 and TRBJ1-3, with D uncertain. Germline V CDR1 and CDR2: LGHNA, YSLEER. The CDR3 is 16 residues long. Trimming left V 0 bases short and J 0 bases short, with 9 bases between. CDR3 sequence (DNA): TGCGCCAGCAGCCAAGACGCGGGGAGCTCTGGAAACACCATATATTTT. Amino acids: CASSQDAGSSGNTIYF.

This clone was counted once. The rearrangement links TRBV3-1 (or the pseudogene TRBV3-2) to TRBJ1-4; D is possibly TRBD1 (5 bases). The V end lost 4 bases, the J end lost 8 bases, and 11 bases lay between the germline ends. Germline loops: CDR1 LGHDT, CDR2 YNNKEL (reference sequence). The CDR3 consists of 13 residues. The CDR3, as DNA: TGTGCCAGCAGCCTGAAAGGGGCCGAAAAACTGTTTTTT. Amino acids: CASSLKGAEKLFF.

This sequence joins TRBV5-4 and TRBJ1-1; 9 bases map to TRBD1. With V trimmed by 4 bases and J by 9 bases, 10 bases remained unmatched. The CDR3 has 14 residues. Germline V CDR1 and CDR2: SGHNT, YYREEE (reference sequence). For the CDR3, the DNA is TGTGCCAGCAGCCCCGGGACAGGGACCCTACAAGCTTTCTTT. Translated, it gives CASSPGTGTLQAFF.

This chain links TRBV5-6 with TRBJ2-7; 7 positions match TRBD1. Trimming removed 2 bases from V and 3 bases from J; junction bases left unmatched: 8. The length of the CDR3 is 15 residues. The germline CDR1 and CDR2 sequences are SGHDT and YYEEEE. This CDR3 is CASSFGRDRYYEQYF. The CDR3 region has the DNA TGTGCCAGCAGCTTCGGCCGGGACAGATACTACGAGCAGTACTTC.